A selection of T cell receptor beta chains follows, all from one sample in a study of cytomegalovirus exposure and HLA in healthy donors. Generated by immunoSEQ multiplex PCR, the TCRdb table keeps only in-frame clones and is missing some. The table lists about 190,000 clones, 65% to 75% of them singletons. Source material: PBMCs. The receptors were sampled from a man aged 25 to 40 in good health and CMV-seropositive. Each CDR3 is given with its conserved first and last residue. The order of the fields is clone size, D gene, V gene, J gene, CDR3 protein, CDR3 DNA. D genes are given only for firm matches. The size entry is marked missing in some rows and otherwise reads once, few, many or a size class.

>few|TRBD1|TRBV19|TRBJ1-2
CASSPSGQGRYGYTF
TGTGCCAGTAGTCCCTCGGGACAGGGTCGCTATGGCTACACCTTC
>NA|TRBD1|TRBV15|TRBJ1-5
CATSRDALGGQPQHF
TGTGCCACCAGCAGAGATGCCCTAGGGGGCCAGCCCCAGCATTTT
>NA|TRBD2|TRBV19|TRBJ2-3
CASSIGGREGPRSAQYF
TGTGCCAGTAGTATAGGAGGCAGGGAGGGCCCCCGCAGTGCGCAGTATTTT
>NA|NA|TRBV28|TRBJ2-7
CASRPAGSLQQYF
TGTGCCAGCAGGCCCGCGGGGTCCCTCCAGCAGTACTTC
>NA|TRBD2|TRBV4-3|TRBJ2-3
CASSLWAGDTDTQYF
TGCGCCAGCAGCCTTTGGGCGGGGGACACAGATACGCAGTATTTT
>NA|NA|TRBV5-6|TRBJ2-5
CASSLRDTQETQYF
TGTGCCAGCAGCTTGCGGGACACCCAAGAGACCCAGTACTTC
>once|NA|TRBV6-5|TRBJ1-1
CASIRGRGAFF
TGTGCCAGCATACGGGGTCGTGGTGCTTTCTTT
>NA|TRBD1|TRBV30|TRBJ2-5
CAWEPNRGFAETQYF
TGTGCCTGGGAGCCTAACAGGGGGTTTGCAGAGACCCAGTACTTC
>once|NA|TRBV9|TRBJ2-3
CASSPAVGADTQYF
TGTGCCAGCAGCCCAGCGGTCGGTGCAGATACGCAGTATTTT
>NA|TRBD1|TRBV19|TRBJ1-5
CASSILLSGGLLRPQHF
TGTGCCAGTAGTATTCTTCTGTCAGGGGGCTTACTTCGGCCCCAGCATTTT
>NA|NA|TRBV15|TRBJ1-6
CATRTGHNSPLHF
TGTGCCACCAGGACAGGACACAATTCACCCCTCCACTTT
>NA|TRBD1|TRBV7-2|TRBJ2-5
CASSLRDRGETQYF
TGTGCCAGCAGCCTACGGGACAGAGGAGAGACCCAGTACTTC
>NA|NA|TRBV10-1|TRBJ2-7
CASSPRDEQYF
TGCGCCAGCAGCCCCCGGGACGAGCAGTACTTC
>NA|TRBD1|TRBV9|TRBJ2-6
CASSLGTGGPGANVLTF
TGTGCCAGCAGCCTAGGGACAGGGGGCCCGGGGGCCAACGTCCTGACTTTC
>NA|TRBD1|TRBV27|TRBJ2-7
CASSFGTGDTYEQYF
TGTGCCAGCAGTTTCGGGACAGGAGACACCTACGAGCAGTACTTC
>once|TRBD1|TRBV5-1|TRBJ1-2
CASGEGRDRGAYGYTF
TGCGCCAGCGGCGAAGGCCGGGACAGGGGAGCCTATGGCTACACCTTC
>once|TRBD1|TRBV27|TRBJ1-1
CASSLSIGTGGRTEAFF
TGTGCCAGCAGTTTATCCATTGGGACAGGGGGTCGGACTGAAGCTTTCTTT
>NA|NA|TRBV19|TRBJ1-2
CASSSRPREGDGYTF
TGTGCCAGTAGTAGCCGGCCCCGGGAGGGGGATGGCTACACCTTC
>NA|TRBD1|TRBV7-8|TRBJ1-5
CASSLGQGSNQPQHF
TGTGCCAGCAGCCTTGGACAGGGGAGCAATCAGCCCCAGCATTTT
>NA|NA|TRBV6-5|TRBJ1-2
CASSYTPTGNYGYTF
TGTGCCAGCAGTTACACACCAACGGGAAACTATGGCTACACCTTC
>NA|TRBD2|TRBV30|TRBJ2-1
CAWAGGAYNEQFF
TGTGCCTGGGCGGGAGGGGCCTACAATGAGCAGTTCTTC
>once|NA|TRBV9|TRBJ2-1
CASSVRQGRDNEQFF
TGTGCCAGCAGCGTTAGGCAGGGTCGCGACAATGAGCAGTTCTTC
>NA|TRBD2|TRBV5-6|TRBJ2-1
CASSSFPLAGAYNEQFF
TGTGCCAGCAGCTCTTTCCCGCTAGCGGGAGCCTACAATGAGCAGTTCTTC
>NA|TRBD2|TRBV7-9|TRBJ2-3
CASSLTGGADTQYF
TGTGCCAGCAGTCTTACCGGGGGGGCAGATACGCAGTATTTT
>NA|TRBD2|TRBV4-3|TRBJ2-1
CASSQDTTSGPYNEQFF
TGCGCCAGCAGCCAAGATACGACTAGCGGCCCCTACAATGAGCAGTTCTTC
>NA|TRBD1|TRBV7-6|TRBJ1-3
CASSLWGQGGNTIYF
TGTGCCAGCAGCTTATGGGGACAGGGCGGAAACACCATATATTTT
>NA|NA|TRBV5-1|TRBJ1-1
CASSLAQNTEAFF
TGCGCCAGCAGCTTGGCCCAGAACACTGAAGCTTTCTTT
>NA|NA|TRBV4-3|TRBJ1-6
CASSQEQVLNSPLHF
TGCGCCAGCAGCCAAGAGCAGGTCCTTAATTCACCCCTCCACTTT
>NA|TRBD1|TRBV28|TRBJ2-7
CASSQTSTGTYEQYF
TGTGCCAGCAGTCAGACATCGACAGGGACCTACGAGCAGTACTTC
>NA|NA|TRBV6-5|TRBJ2-7
CASSYRGSYEQYF
TGTGCCAGCAGTTACCGGGGTTCCTACGAGCAGTACTTC
>NA|NA|TRBV30|TRBJ1-4
CAAPGSAERNEKLFF
TGTGCCGCCCCCGGGTCGGCCGAAAGAAATGAAAAACTGTTTTTT
>NA|NA|TRBV30|TRBJ1-5
CAFNRGKSSNQPQHF
TGTGCGTTTAATCGGGGGAAAAGTAGCAATCAGCCCCAGCATTTT
>few|NA|TRBV6-6|TRBJ1-6
CASCFGEGYNNSPLHF
TGTGCCAGCTGCTTTGGGGAGGGCTACAATAATTCACCCCTCCACTTT
>NA|TRBD1|TRBV4-2|TRBJ2-7
CASSPSDRGEYEQYF
TGTGCCAGCAGCCCCTCGGACAGGGGTGAGTACGAGCAGTACTTC
>NA|TRBD1|TRBV6-1|TRBJ2-3
CASSRDRTSTDTQYF
TGTGCCAGCAGTAGGGACAGGACTAGCACAGATACGCAGTATTTT
>NA|NA|TRBV5-4|TRBJ1-4
CASSQRGINEKLFF
TGTGCCAGCAGCCAGAGAGGGATTAATGAAAAACTGTTTTTT
>NA|TRBD2|TRBV7-2|TRBJ2-1
CASSRSRTSGGEEFF
TGTGCCAGCAGTCGGAGCCGGACTAGCGGGGGGGAGGAGTTCTTC
>NA|NA|TRBV6-1|TRBJ2-5
CASSEVLGRGYF
TGTGCCAGCAGTGAAGTGTTGGGTAGGGGGTACTTC
>NA|NA|TRBV6-5|TRBJ2-7
CASRPGTYEQYF
TGTGCCAGCAGGCCAGGAACCTACGAGCAGTACTTC
>NA|TRBD1|TRBV2|TRBJ2-7
CASRIRQGAVYEQYF
TGTGCCAGCAGGATACGACAGGGGGCGGTCTACGAGCAGTACTTC
>few|NA|TRBV7-3|TRBJ2-2
CASSLSGTNTGELFF
TGTGCCAGCAGCTTAAGCGGGACGAACACCGGGGAGCTGTTTTTT
>NA|TRBD1|TRBV7-8|TRBJ1-5
CASSTRWDRDQPQHF
TGTGCCAGCAGCACCCGGTGGGACAGAGATCAGCCCCAGCATTTT
>NA|NA|TRBV21-1|TRBJ1-5
CASRRTGLNQPQHF
TGTGCCAGCAGACGGACAGGCCTAAATCAGCCCCAGCATTTT
>NA|TRBD1|TRBV4-1|TRBJ2-3
CASSLRDRRAGRTDTQYF
TGCGCCAGCAGCCTCCGGGACAGGCGGGCGGGCCGGACAGATACGCAGTATTTT
>NA|NA|TRBV7-2|TRBJ1-1
CASSFPGRRTEAFF
TGTGCCAGCAGCTTTCCAGGGAGGAGGACTGAAGCTTTCTTT
>few|NA|TRBV2|TRBJ2-5
CASKLAFFGISGPGETQYF
TGTGCCAGCAAGCTTGCCTTCTTTGGGATAAGCGGCCCCGGTGAGACCCAGTACTTC
>NA|TRBD1|TRBV15|TRBJ1-2
CATSSTRDRGLYDYGYTF
TGTGCCACCAGCAGTACTCGGGACAGGGGGCTATACGACTATGGCTACACCTTC
>NA|NA|TRBV7-9|TRBJ2-2
CAGSRVTGELFF
TGTGCCGGTAGCAGGGTCACCGGGGAGCTGTTTTTT
>NA|TRBD1|TRBV7-9|TRBJ2-5
CASSLRDQGARETQYF
TGTGCCAGCAGCTTAAGAGACCAGGGGGCTAGGGAGACCCAGTACTTC
>NA|TRBD1|TRBV28|TRBJ2-5
CASSLSRGTGKETQYF
TGTGCCAGCAGTTTAAGTAGAGGGACAGGGAAAGAGACCCAGTACTTC
>NA|TRBD2|TRBV14|TRBJ2-5
CASSLGLAGRTQYF
TGTGCCAGCAGTCTTGGACTAGCGGGACGGACCCAGTACTTC
>NA|NA|TRBV19|TRBJ2-1
CASTTVGRNEQFF
TGTGCCAGTACCACAGTGGGGCGCAATGAGCAGTTCTTC
>NA|NA|TRBV28|TRBJ2-7
CASSLGEQYF
TGTGCCAGCAGTCTAGGAGAGCAGTACTTC
>NA|NA|TRBV5-1|TRBJ2-2
CASSLVAGRTGELFF
TGCGCCAGCAGCTTGGTGGCGGGGAGAACCGGGGAGCTGTTTTTT